This TCR beta chain stems from a study of T cells expressing NK-cell markers. TCRdb re-called the 5' RACE reads and catalogs CDR3 proteins one per entry, DNA excluded. This sample's clone table lists some 600,000 distinct CDR3 sequences. The germline V gene has CDR1 MGHRA and CDR2 YSYEKL. This CDR3 has 17 residues. V and J are TRBV4-1 and TRBJ2-6; TCRdb names TRBD2, which stays unverified in the absence of DNA. The specimen was blood T cells: a sorted CD56 or NKG2C T cell subset, CD4+ or CD8+ T cells, or bulk PBMC T cells (not recorded which). This receptor was taken from a man aged 18 to 29 in good health. CDR3 in amino acids: CASSPGLDLGGANVLTF.